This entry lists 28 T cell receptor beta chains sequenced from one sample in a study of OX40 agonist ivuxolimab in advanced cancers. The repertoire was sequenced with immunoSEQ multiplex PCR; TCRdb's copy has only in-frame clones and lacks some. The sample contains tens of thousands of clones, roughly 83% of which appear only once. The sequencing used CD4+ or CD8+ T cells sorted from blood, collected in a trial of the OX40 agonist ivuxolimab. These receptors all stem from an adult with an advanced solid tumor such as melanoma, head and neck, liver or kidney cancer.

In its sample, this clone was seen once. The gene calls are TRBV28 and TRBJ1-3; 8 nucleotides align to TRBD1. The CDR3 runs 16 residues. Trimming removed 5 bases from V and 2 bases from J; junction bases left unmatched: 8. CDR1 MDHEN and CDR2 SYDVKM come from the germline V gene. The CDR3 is CASSTHRGETGNTIYF. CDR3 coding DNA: TGTGCCAGCAGTACGCACAGGGGGGAGACTGGAAACACCATATATTTT.

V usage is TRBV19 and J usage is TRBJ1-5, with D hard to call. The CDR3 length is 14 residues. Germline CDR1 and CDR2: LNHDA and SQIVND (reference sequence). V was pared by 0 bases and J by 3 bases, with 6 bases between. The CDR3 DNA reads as TGTGCCAGTAGTATAGATTTATTCAATCAGCCCCAGCATTTT. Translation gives CASSIDLFNQPQHF.

CDR3 protein: CASSLVMVGANGYTF. CDR3 in DNA: TGTGCCAGCAGCTTAGTCATGGTAGGGGCGAATGGCTACACCTTC. V and J are TRBV7-2 and TRBJ1-2, with D possibly TRBD1 on 5 matching bases. The CDR3 sequence is 15 residues long. Trimming removed 1 base from V and 6 bases from J, with 15 bases in between. CDR1 and CDR2 from the germline V gene are SGHTA and FQGNSA.

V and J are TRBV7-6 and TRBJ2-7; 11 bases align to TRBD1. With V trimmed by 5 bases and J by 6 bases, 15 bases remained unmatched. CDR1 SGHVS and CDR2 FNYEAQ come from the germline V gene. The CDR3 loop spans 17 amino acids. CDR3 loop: CASSLGQGAIPLLEQYF. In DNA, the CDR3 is TGTGCCAGCAGCCTCGGACAGGGGGCGATCCCACTACTCGAGCAGTACTTC. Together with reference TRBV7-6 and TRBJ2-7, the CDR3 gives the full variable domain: GAGVSQSPRYKVTKRGQDVALRCDPISGHVSLYWYRQALGQGPEFLTYFNYEAQQDKSGLPNDRFSAERPEGSISTLTIQRTEQRDSAMYRCASSLGQGAIPLLEQYFGPGTRLTVT.

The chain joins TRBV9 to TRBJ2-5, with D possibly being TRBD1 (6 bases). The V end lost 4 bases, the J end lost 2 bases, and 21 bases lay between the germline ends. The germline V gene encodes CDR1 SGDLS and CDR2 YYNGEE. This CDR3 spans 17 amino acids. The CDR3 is CASSTRLERGWQETQYF. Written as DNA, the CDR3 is TGTGCCAGCAGCACCCGCCTGGAGAGGGGGTGGCAAGAGACCCAGTACTTC.

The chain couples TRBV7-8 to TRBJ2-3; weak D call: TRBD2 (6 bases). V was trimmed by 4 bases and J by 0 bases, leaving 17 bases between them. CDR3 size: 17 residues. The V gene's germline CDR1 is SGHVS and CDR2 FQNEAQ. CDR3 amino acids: CASSWPKREQSTDTQYF. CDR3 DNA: TGTGCCAGCAGCTGGCCGAAACGGGAGCAAAGCACAGATACGCAGTATTTT. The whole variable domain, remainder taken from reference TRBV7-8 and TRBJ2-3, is GAGVSQSPRYKVAKRGQDVALRCDPISGHVSLFWYQQALGQGPEFLTYFQNEAQLDKSGLPSDRFFAERPEGSVSTLKIQRTQQEDSAVYLCASSWPKREQSTDTQYFGPGTRLTVL.

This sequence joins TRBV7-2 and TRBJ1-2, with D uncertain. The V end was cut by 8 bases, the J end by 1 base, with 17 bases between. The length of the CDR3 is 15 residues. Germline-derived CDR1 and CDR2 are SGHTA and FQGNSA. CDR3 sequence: CASFGPNLFNYGYTF. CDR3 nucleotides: TGTGCCAGCTTCGGGCCGAACTTATTTAACTATGGCTACACCTTC.

The CDR3 loop is CASKSGMSDTQYF. In nucleotides, the CDR3 is TGTGCCAGTAAATCAGGGATGTCAGATACGCAGTATTTT. The chain combines TRBV19 with TRBJ2-3; tentatively, D is TRBD1 (5 bases). This CDR3 has 13 amino acids. V was cut by 7 bases and J by 4 bases, with 12 bases left in between. Germline V lookup: CDR1 LNHDA, CDR2 SQIVND (reference sequence).

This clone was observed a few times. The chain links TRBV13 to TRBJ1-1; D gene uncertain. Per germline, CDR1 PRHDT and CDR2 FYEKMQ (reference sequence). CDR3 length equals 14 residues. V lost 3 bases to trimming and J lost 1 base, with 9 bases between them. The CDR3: CASSFGRTNTEAFF. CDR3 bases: TGTGCCAGCAGCTTCGGCAGGACGAACACTGAAGCTTTCTTT.

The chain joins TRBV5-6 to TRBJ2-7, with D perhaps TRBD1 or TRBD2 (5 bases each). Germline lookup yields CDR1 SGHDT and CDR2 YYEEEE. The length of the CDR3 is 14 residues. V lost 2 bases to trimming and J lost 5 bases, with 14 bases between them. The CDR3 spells CASSFGTFLDEQYF. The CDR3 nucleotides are TGTGCCAGCAGCTTTGGGACCTTTCTCGACGAGCAGTACTTC.

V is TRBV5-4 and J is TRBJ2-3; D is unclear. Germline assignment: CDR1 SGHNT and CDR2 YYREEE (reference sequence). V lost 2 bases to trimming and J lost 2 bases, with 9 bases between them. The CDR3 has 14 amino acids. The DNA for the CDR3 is TGTGCCAGCAGCTTCATCGGGTACACAGATACGCAGTATTTT. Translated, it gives CASSFIGYTDTQYF.

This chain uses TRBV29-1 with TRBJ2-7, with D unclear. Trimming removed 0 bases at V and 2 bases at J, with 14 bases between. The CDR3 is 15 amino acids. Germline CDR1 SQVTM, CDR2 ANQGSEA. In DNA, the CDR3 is TGCAGCGTTGAAGATCCGGCCTTGAAGGCCTACGAGCAGTACTTC. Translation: CSVEDPALKAYEQYF.

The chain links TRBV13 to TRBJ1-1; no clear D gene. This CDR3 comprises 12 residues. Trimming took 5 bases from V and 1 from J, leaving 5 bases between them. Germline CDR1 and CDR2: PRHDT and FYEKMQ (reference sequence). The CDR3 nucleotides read TGTGCCAGCAGCCCTAGGAACACTGAAGCTTTCTTT. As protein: CASSPRNTEAFF.

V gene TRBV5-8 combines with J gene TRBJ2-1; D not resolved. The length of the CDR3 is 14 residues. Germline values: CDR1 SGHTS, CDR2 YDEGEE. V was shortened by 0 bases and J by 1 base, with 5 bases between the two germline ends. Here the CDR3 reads CASSLVGSYNEQFF. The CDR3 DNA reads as TGTGCCAGCAGCTTGGTGGGTTCCTACAATGAGCAGTTCTTC.

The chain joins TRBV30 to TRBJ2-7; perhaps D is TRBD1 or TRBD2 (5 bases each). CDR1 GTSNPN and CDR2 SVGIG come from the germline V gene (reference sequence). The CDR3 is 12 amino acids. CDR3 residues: CAAEGQSYEQYF. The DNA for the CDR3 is TGTGCTGCCGAGGGGCAGTCCTACGAGCAGTACTTC.

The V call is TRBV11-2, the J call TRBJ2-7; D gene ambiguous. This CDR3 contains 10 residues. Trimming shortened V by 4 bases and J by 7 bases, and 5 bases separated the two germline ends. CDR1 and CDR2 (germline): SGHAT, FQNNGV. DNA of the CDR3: TGTGCCAGCAGCTACGTTGAGCAGTACTTC. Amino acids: CASSYVEQYF.

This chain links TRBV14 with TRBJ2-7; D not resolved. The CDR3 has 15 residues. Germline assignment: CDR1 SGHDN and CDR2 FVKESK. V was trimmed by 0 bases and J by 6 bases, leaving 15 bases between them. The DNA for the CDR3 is TGTGCCAGCAGCCAAGAGGTCTGGGGTCAAAGCGAGCAGTACTTC. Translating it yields CASSQEVWGQSEQYF.

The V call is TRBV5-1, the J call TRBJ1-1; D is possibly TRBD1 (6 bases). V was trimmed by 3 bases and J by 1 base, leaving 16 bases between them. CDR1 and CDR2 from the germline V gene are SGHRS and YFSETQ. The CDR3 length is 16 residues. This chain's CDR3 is CASSSEWAGENTEAFF. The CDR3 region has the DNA TGCGCCAGCAGCTCAGAATGGGCAGGGGAGAACACTGAAGCTTTCTTT.

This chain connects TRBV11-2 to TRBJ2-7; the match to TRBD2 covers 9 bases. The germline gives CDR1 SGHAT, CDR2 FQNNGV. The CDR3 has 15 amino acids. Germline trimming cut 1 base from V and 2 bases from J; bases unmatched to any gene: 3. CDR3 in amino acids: CASSLGLAGTYEQYF. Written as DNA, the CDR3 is TGTGCCAGCAGCTTAGGGCTAGCGGGAACCTACGAGCAGTACTTC. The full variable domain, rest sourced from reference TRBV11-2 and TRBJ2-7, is EAGVAQSPRYKIIEKRQSVAFWCNPISGHATLYWYQQILGQGPKLLIQFQNNGVVDDSQLPKDRFSAERLKGVDSTLKIQPAKLEDSAVYLCASSLGLAGTYEQYFGPGTRLTVT.

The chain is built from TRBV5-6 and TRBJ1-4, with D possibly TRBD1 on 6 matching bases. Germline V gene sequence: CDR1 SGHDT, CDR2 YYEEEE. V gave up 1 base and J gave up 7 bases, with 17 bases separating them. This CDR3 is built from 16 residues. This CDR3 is CASSLLISEGGEKLFF. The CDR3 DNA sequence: TGTGCCAGCAGCTTGCTTATTTCGGAGGGGGGTGAAAAACTGTTTTTT. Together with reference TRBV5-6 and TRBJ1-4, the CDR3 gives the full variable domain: DAGVTQSPTHLIKTRGQQVTLRCSPKSGHDTVSWYQQALGQGPQFIFQYYEEEERQRGNFPDRFSGHQFPNYSSELNVNALLLGDSALYLCASSLLISEGGEKLFFGSGTQLSVL.

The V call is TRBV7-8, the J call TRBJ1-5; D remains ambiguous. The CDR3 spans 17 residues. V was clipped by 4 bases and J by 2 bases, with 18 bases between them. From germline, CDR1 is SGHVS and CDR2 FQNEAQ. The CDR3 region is CASSSRGGWKGNQPQHF. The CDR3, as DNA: TGTGCCAGCAGCTCCCGGGGTGGATGGAAAGGCAATCAGCCCCAGCATTTT.

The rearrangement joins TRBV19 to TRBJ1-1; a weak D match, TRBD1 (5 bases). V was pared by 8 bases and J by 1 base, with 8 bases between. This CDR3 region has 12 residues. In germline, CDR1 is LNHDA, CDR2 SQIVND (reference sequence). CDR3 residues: CASAQGNTEAFF. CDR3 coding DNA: TGTGCCAGTGCCCAGGGGAACACTGAAGCTTTCTTT.

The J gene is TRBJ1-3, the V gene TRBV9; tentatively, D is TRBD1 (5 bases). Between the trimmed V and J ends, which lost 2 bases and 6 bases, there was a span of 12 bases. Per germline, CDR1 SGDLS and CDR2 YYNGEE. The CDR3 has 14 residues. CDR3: CASSVGGRANTIYF. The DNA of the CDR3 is TGTGCCAGCAGCGTTGGGGGTAGAGCAAACACCATATATTTT.

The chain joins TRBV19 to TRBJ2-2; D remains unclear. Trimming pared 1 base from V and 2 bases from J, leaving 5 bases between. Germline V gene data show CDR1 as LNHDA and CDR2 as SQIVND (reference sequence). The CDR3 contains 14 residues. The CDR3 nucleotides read TGTGCCAGTAGTATAGGCAAAAACACCGGGGAGCTGTTTTTT. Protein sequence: CASSIGKNTGELFF.

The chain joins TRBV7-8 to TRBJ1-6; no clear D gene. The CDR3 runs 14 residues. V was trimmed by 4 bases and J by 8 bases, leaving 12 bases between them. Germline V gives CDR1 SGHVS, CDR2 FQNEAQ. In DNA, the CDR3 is TGTGCCAGCAGCTCGGTAGCATGGGATTCACCCCTCCACTTT. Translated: CASSSVAWDSPLHF.

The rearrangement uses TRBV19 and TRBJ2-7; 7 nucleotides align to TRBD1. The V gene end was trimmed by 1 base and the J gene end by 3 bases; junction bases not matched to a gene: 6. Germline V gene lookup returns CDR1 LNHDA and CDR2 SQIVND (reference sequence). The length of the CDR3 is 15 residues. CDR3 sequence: CASSIAQGPLYEQYF. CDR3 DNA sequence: TGTGCCAGTAGTATAGCACAGGGGCCTCTCTACGAGCAGTACTTC.

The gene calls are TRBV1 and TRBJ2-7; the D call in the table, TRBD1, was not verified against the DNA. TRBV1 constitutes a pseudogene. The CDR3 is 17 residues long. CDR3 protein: CTSSQDGAGQGTYEQYF. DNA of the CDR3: TGCACCAGCAGCCAAGATGGGGCGGGACAGGGAACCTACGAGCAGTACTTC.

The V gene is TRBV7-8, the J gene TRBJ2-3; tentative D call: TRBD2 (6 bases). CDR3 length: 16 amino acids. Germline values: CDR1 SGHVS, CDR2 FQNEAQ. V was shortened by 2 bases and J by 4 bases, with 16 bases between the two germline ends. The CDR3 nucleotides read TGTGCCAGCAGCTTAAGGGAGGTTAGCGTCGCAGATACGCAGTATTTT. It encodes CASSLREVSVADTQYF.